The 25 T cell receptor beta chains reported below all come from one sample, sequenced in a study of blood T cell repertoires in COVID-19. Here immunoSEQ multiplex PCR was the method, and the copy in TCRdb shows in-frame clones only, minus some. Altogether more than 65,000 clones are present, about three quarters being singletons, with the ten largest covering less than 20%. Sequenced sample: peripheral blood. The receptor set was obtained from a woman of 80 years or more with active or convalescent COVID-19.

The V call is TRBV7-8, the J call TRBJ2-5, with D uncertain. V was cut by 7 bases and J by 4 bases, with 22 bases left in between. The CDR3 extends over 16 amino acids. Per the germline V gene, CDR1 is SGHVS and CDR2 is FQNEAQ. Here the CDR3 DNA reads TGTGCCAGCAACCGAAGACAAATTCTACCCGGAGAGACCCAGTACTTC. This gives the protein CASNRRQILPGETQYF.

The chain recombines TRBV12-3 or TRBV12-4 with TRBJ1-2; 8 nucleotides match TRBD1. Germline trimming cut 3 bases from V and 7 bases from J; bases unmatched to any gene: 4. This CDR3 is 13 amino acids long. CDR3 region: CASSFGQGGGYTF. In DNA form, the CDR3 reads TGTGCCAGCAGTTTCGGACAGGGCGGTGGCTACACCTTC.

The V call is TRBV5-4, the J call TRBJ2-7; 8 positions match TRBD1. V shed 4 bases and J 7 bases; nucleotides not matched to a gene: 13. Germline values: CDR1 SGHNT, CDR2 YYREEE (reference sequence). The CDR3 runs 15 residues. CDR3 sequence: CASSPVGAGGLEQYF. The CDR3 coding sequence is TGTGCCAGCAGCCCGGTGGGGGCAGGGGGCTTAGAGCAGTACTTC.

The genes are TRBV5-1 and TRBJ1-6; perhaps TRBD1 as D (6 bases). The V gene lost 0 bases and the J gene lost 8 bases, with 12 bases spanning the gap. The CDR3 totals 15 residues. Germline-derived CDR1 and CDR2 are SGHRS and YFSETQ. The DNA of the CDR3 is TGCGCCAGCAGCTTGGAGGGGGAAGGGGATTCACCCCTCCACTTT. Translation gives CASSLEGEGDSPLHF. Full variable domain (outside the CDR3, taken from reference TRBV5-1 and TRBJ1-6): KAGVTQTPRYLIKTRGQQVTLSCSPISGHRSVSWYQQTPGQGLQFLFEYFSETQRNKGNFPGRFSGRQFSNSRSEMNVSTLELGDSALYLCASSLEGEGDSPLHFGNGTRLTVT.

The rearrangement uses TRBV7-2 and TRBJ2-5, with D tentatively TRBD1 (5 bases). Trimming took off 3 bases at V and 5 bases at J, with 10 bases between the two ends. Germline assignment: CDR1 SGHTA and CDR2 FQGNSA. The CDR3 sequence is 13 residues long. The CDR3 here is CASSFSRDETQYF. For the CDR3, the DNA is TGTGCCAGCAGCTTTAGCAGGGATGAGACCCAGTACTTC. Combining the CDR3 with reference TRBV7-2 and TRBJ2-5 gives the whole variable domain GAGVSQSPSNKVTEKGKDVELRCDPISGHTALYWYRQSLGQGLEFLIYFQGNSAPDKSGLPSDRFSAERTGGSVSTLTIQRTQQEDSAVYLCASSFSRDETQYFGPGTRLLVL.

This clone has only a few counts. The DNA of the CDR3 is TGTGCCAGCAGCCAAGGTGTGACTAGCGGGAGCCAAGAGACCCAGTACTTC. It is translated as CASSQGVTSGSQETQYF. J is TRBJ2-5 and V is TRBV3-1 (or the pseudogene TRBV3-2); 12 bases line up with TRBD2. The germline V gene has CDR1 LGHDT and CDR2 YNNKEL (reference sequence). With V trimmed by 1 base and J by 1 base, 4 bases remained unmatched. The CDR3 is 17 amino acids.

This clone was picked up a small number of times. CDR3 in DNA: TGTGCCAGCAGCCGGCAGACAGGGGATAGCAATCAGCCCCAGCATTTT. Encoded protein: CASSRQTGDSNQPQHF. The chain joins TRBV7-2 to TRBJ1-5; 8 bases are a match to TRBD1. The CDR3 is 16 amino acids. CDR1 and CDR2 from the germline V gene are SGHTA and FQGNSA. V trimming: 5 bases; J trimming: 0 bases; junction bases outside the gene matches: 6.

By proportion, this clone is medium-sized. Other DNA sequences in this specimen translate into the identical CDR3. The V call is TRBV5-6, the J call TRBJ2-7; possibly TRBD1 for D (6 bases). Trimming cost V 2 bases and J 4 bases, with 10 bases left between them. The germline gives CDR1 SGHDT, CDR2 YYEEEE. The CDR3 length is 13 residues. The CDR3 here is CASSFGTKYEQYF. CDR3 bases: TGTGCCAGCAGCTTCGGGACAAAATACGAGCAGTACTTC.

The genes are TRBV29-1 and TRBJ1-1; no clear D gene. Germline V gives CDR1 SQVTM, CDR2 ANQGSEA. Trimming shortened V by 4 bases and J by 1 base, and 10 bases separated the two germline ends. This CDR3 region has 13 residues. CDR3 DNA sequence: TGCAGCGTTGTAGAAGGAGCGAACACTGAAGCTTTCTTT. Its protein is CSVVEGANTEAFF.

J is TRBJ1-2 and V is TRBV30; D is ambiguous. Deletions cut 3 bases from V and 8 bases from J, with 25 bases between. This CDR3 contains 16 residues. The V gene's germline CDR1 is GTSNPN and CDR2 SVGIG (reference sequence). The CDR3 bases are TGTGCCTGGAGCCCAAGGCCGGGTGACGGGAGTAGGGGCTACACCTTC. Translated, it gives CAWSPRPGDGSRGYTF.

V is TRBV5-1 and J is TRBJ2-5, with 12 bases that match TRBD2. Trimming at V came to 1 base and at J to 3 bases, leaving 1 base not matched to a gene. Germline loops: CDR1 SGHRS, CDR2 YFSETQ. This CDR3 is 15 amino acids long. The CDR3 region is CASSLRTSGEETQYF. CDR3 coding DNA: TGCGCCAGCAGCTTGAGGACTAGCGGGGAAGAGACCCAGTACTTC.

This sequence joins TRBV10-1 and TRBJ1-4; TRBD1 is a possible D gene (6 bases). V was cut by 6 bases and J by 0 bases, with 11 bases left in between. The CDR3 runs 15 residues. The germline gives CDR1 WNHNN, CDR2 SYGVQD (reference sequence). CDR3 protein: CASSPGDATNEKLFF. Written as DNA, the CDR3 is TGCGCCAGCAGCCCAGGGGATGCAACTAATGAAAAACTGTTTTTT.

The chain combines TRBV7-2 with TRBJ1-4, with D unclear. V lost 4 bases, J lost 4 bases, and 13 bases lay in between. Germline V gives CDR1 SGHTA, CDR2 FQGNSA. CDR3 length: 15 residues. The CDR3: CASSSYLGFNEKLFF. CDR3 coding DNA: TGTGCCAGCAGCTCCTACCTAGGCTTTAATGAAAAACTGTTTTTT.

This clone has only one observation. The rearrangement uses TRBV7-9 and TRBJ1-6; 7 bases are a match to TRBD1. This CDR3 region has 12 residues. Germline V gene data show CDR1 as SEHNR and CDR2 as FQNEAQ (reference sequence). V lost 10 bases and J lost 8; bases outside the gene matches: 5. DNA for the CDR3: TGTGCCACCCGGGACAGCTATTCACCCCTCCACTTT. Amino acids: CATRDSYSPLHF. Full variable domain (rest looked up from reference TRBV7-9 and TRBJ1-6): DTGVSQNPRHKITKRGQNVTFRCDPISEHNRLYWYRQTLGQGPEFLTYFQNEAQLEKSRLLSDRFSAERPKGSFSTLEIQRTEQGDSAMYLCATRDSYSPLHFGNGTRLTVT.

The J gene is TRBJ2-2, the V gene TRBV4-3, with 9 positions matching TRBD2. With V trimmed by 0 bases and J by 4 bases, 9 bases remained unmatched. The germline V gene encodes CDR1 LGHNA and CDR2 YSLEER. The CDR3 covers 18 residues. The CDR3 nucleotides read TGCGCCAGCAGCCAAGATCTCGATAGCGGGGGCTCCACCGGGGAGCTGTTTTTT. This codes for CASSQDLDSGGSTGELFF.

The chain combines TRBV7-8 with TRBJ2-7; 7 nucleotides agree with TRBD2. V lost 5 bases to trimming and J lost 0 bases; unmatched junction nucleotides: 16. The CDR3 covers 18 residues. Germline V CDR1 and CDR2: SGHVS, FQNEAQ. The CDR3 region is CASSPQAGLMRGSYEQYF. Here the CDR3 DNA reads TGTGCCAGCAGCCCACAAGCGGGACTCATGAGGGGCTCCTACGAGCAGTACTTC.

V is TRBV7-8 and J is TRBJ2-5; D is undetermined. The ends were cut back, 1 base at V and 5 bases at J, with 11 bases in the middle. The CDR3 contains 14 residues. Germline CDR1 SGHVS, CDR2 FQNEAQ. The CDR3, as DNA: TGTGCCAGCAGCTTAGGCCCCCGGTTGGAGACCCAGTACTTC. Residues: CASSLGPRLETQYF.

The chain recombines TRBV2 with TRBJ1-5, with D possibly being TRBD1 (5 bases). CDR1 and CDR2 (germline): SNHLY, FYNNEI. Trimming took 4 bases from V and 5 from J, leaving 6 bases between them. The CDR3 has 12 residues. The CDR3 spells CASSGQYQPQHF. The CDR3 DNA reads TGTGCCAGCAGTGGACAGTATCAGCCCCAGCATTTT.

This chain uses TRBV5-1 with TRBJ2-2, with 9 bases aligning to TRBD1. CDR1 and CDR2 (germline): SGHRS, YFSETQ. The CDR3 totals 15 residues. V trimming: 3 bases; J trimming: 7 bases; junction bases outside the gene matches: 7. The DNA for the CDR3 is TGCGCCAGCAGCTCCGAACAGGGGGCAGACGGGGAGCTGTTTTTT. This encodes CASSSEQGADGELFF.

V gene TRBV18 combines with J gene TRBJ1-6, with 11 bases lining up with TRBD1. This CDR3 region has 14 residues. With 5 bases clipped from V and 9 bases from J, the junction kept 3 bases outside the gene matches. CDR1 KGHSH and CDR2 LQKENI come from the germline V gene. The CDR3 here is CASSTGQGGSPLHF. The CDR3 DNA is TGTGCCAGCTCAACGGGACAGGGGGGTTCACCCCTCCACTTT.

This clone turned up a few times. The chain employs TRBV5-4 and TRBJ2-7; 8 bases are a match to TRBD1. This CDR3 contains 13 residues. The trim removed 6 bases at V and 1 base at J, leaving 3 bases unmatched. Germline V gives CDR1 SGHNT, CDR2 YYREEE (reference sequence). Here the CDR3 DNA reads TGTGCCAGCAACCGGGACAGGTCCTACGAGCAGTACTTC. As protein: CASNRDRSYEQYF.

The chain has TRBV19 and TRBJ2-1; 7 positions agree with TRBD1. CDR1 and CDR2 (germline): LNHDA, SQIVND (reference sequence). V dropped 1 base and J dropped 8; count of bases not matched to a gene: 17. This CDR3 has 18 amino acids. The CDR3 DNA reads TGTGCCAGTAGTATAGGGGTGCCGAGAGGGGGCTGGGGGCATGAGCAGTTCTTC. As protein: CASSIGVPRGGWGHEQFF.

The CDR3 nucleotides read TGTGCCAGCAGCCATACAATGGGGAAGGGGACTGAAGCTTTCTTT. This sequence encodes CASSHTMGKGTEAFF. The V call is TRBV5-5, the J call TRBJ1-1; D is possibly TRBD1 (5 bases). CDR3 length equals 15 residues. The V end was cut by 4 bases, the J end by 5 bases, with 18 bases between. Germline V gene sequence: CDR1 SGHKS, CDR2 YYEKEE (reference sequence). Filled out from reference TRBV5-5 and TRBJ1-1, the complete variable domain reads DAGVTQSPTHLIKTRGQQVTLRCSPISGHKSVSWYQQVLGQGPQFIFQYYEKEERGRGNFPDRFSARQFPNYSSELNVNALLLGDSALYLCASSHTMGKGTEAFFGQGTRLTVV.

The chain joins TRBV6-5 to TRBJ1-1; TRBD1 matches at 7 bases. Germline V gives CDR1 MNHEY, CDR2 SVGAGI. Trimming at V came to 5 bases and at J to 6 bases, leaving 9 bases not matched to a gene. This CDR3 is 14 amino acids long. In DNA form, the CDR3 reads TGTGCCAGCAGTACAGGGGCCTGGGGGGCTGAAGCTTTCTTT. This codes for CASSTGAWGAEAFF.

CDR3 DNA: TGCGCCAGCAGCACCTGGACAGGGGGCAAGACTGAAGCTTTCTTT. This codes for CASSTWTGGKTEAFF. V is TRBV5-1 and J is TRBJ1-1; 11 bases agree with TRBD1. The CDR3 extends over 15 amino acids. CDR1 and CDR2 (germline): SGHRS, YFSETQ. Unmatched junction bases numbered 7, after V lost 4 bases and J lost 5 bases.